This entry lists 29 T cell receptor beta chains sequenced from one sample in a study of blood T cell repertoires in COVID-19. The table came from immunoSEQ multiplex PCR; TCRdb's copy has only in-frame clones and leaves some out. The sample includes roughly 200,000 clones, roughly 78% seen only once; the top ten take 6.5% to 8%. Material: peripheral blood. These receptors were taken from a man in his 70s with active or convalescent COVID-19.

The rearrangement joins TRBV5-1 to TRBJ2-1; 10 bases align to TRBD2. Germline CDR1 reads SGHRS; CDR2 reads YFSETQ. This CDR3 has 14 amino acids. The J segment lost 15 bases and the V segment lost 4 bases, leaving 13 bases of the junction unmatched. The CDR3 DNA is TGCGCCAGCAGCCCTAGCGGGGGACTCCCCTCCCCGTTCTTC. It codes for CASSPSGGLPSPFF.

The rearrangement joins TRBV27 to TRBJ2-2, with 12 positions matching TRBD2. CDR1 is MNHEY and CDR2 is SMNVEV in the germline V gene (reference sequence). The trim removed 5 bases at V and 0 bases at J, leaving 4 bases unmatched. The CDR3 loop spans 17 amino acids. The CDR3 DNA reads TGTGCCAGCAGTCGACTAGCGGGAGTGGCGAACACCGGGGAGCTGTTTTTT. It specifies CASSRLAGVANTGELFF.

V usage is TRBV19 and J usage is TRBJ1-1; D may be TRBD1 (5 bases). CDR1 is LNHDA, CDR2 SQIVND, per germline (reference sequence). This CDR3 region has 14 residues. V lost 6 bases to trimming and J lost 4 bases, with 15 bases between them. The CDR3 nucleotides read TGTGCCAGTAGGTTGACAGCGTCGCGCACTGAAGCTTTCTTT. Its translation is CASRLTASRTEAFF.

V usage is TRBV5-4 and J usage is TRBJ1-1; D perhaps matches TRBD1 (5 bases). Trimming left V 2 bases short and J 0 bases short, with 11 bases between. The CDR3 runs 15 residues. CDR1 SGHNT and CDR2 YYREEE come from the germline V gene (reference sequence). The CDR3 DNA reads TGTGCCAGCAGCTTTGGGGCTGGGGTGAACACTGAAGCTTTCTTT. Encoded protein: CASSFGAGVNTEAFF.

V usage is TRBV6-6 and J usage is TRBJ2-1, with 8 positions matching TRBD1. Germline loops: CDR1 MNHNY, CDR2 SVGAGI (reference sequence). This CDR3 is 15 amino acids long. J lost 9 bases, V lost 0 bases, and 7 bases had no gene match. The CDR3 DNA follows: TGTGCCAGCAGTTACTCTGAGACAGGGGTGGGTGAGCAGTTCTTC. This encodes CASSYSETGVGEQFF.

The chain is built from TRBV10-3 and TRBJ2-5; 14 bases are shared with TRBD2. J was trimmed by 5 bases and V by 0 bases; bases with no gene match: 2. This CDR3 comprises 16 residues. In germline, CDR1 is ENHRY, CDR2 SYGVKD. The CDR3: CAISESGLAGGETQYF. CDR3 DNA sequence: TGTGCCATCAGTGAGTCCGGACTAGCGGGAGGCGAGACCCAGTACTTC.

This chain connects TRBV6-6 to TRBJ1-6; a weak D match, TRBD1 (6 bases). Trimming pared 5 bases from V and 4 bases from J, leaving 15 bases between. The CDR3 contains 16 residues. CDR1 and CDR2 from the germline V gene are MNHNY and SVGAGI (reference sequence). This CDR3 is CASSTQTGQYNSPLHF. The CDR3 DNA sequence: TGTGCCAGCAGTACCCAGACCGGACAGTATAATTCACCCCTCCACTTT.

This clone was counted a few times. The chain recombines TRBV5-4 with TRBJ2-5, with 10 bases aligning to TRBD2. CDR3 length equals 15 residues. V lost 4 bases and J lost 1; bases outside the gene matches: 4. The germline V gene encodes CDR1 SGHNT and CDR2 YYREEE (reference sequence). CDR3 sequence reads: CASSPTSGPQETQYF. The CDR3 DNA follows: TGTGCCAGCAGCCCGACTAGCGGGCCCCAAGAGACCCAGTACTTC.

The chain has TRBV6-5 and TRBJ1-2, with 7 bases aligning to TRBD1. In germline, CDR1 is MNHEY, CDR2 SVGAGI. Losses at the gene ends were 2 bases for V and 11 bases for J; bases not matched to a gene: 5. This CDR3 spans 12 amino acids. The CDR3 DNA reads TGTGCCAGCAGTTACGACAGGGCAGGATACACCTTC. Translated, it gives CASSYDRAGYTF.

CDR3 sequence: CASSDGPGANTGELFF. DNA for the CDR3: TGTGCCAGCAGTGACGGGCCAGGGGCAAACACCGGGGAGCTGTTTTTT. The chain couples TRBV6-4 to TRBJ2-2; TRBD1 is a possible D gene (6 bases). CDR3 size: 16 residues. Trimming cost V 2 bases and J 2 bases, with 12 bases left between them. Germline V gene sequence: CDR1 MRHNA, CDR2 SNTAGT.

This chain uses TRBV6-1 with TRBJ1-5; perhaps TRBD1 as D (6 bases). The V end was cut by 2 bases, the J end by 7 bases, with 12 bases between. This CDR3 region has 14 residues. Germline CDR1 MNHNS, CDR2 SASEGT. This CDR3 is CASSETGLRQPQHF. The CDR3 region has the DNA TGTGCCAGCAGTGAAACAGGGTTACGGCAGCCCCAGCATTTT.

This chain joins TRBV25-1 and TRBJ1-1, with TRBD1 identical over 7 bases. CDR3 length: 12 amino acids. With V trimmed by 7 bases and J by 4 bases, 3 bases remained unmatched. Germline assignment: CDR1 MGHDK and CDR2 SYGVNS. The CDR3 sequence: CASTGTATEAFF. CDR3 bases: TGTGCCAGCACCGGGACAGCCACTGAAGCTTTCTTT.

The V gene is TRBV6-1, the J gene TRBJ1-5; tentatively, D is TRBD1 (6 bases). Germline V gene data show CDR1 as MNHNS and CDR2 as SASEGT. The CDR3 runs to 13 residues. The V and J ends lost 1 base and 10 bases respectively, with 11 bases between them. Here the CDR3 DNA reads TGTGCCAGCAGTGAAGGGGAAGGGGGTCCCCAGCATTTT. It is translated as CASSEGEGGPQHF.

V and J are TRBV3-1 (or the pseudogene TRBV3-2) and TRBJ1-6, with D perhaps TRBD1 (6 bases). The length of the CDR3 is 15 residues. V lost 1 base and J lost 7, with 11 bases in between. The V gene's germline CDR1 is LGHDT and CDR2 YNNKEL (reference sequence). In DNA, the CDR3 is TGTGCCAGCAGCCAAGGGGGGCCATGGAATTCACCCCTCCACTTT. This gives the protein CASSQGGPWNSPLHF.

V gene TRBV6-5 combines with J gene TRBJ2-2; 10 nucleotides match TRBD1. The ends lost 7 bases at V and 7 bases at J; junction bases unmatched: 9. The CDR3 has 15 residues. Germline V gene sequence: CDR1 MNHEY, CDR2 SVGAGI. The DNA of the CDR3 is TGTGCCAGCAAAAGACAGGGGGCTGCGTACGGGGAGCTGTTTTTT. Translating gives CASKRQGAAYGELFF.

The chain is built from TRBV5-6 and TRBJ1-5; 7 bases are a match to TRBD1. Germline V gene data show CDR1 as SGHDT and CDR2 as YYEEEE. V was pared by 4 bases and J by 5 bases, with 9 bases of the junction left unmatched. There are 15 residues in the CDR3. CDR3 sequence: CASSILTGDDQPQHF. CDR3 bases: TGTGCCAGCAGCATCCTTACAGGGGACGATCAGCCCCAGCATTTT.

The rearrangement uses TRBV4-3 and TRBJ1-5; no reliable D call. The CDR3 runs 14 residues. V was clipped by 5 bases and J by 7 bases, with 15 bases between them. Germline V gene sequence: CDR1 LGHNA, CDR2 YSLEER. CDR3 protein: CASSTHLAGQPQHF. The CDR3 DNA reads TGCGCCAGCAGCACCCACCTGGCGGGCCAGCCCCAGCATTTT.

As to this clone: In the same sample, other DNA sequences code for this CDR3. The chain joins TRBV20-1 to TRBJ1-2; D uncertain. The germline V and J ends were trimmed by 3 bases and 1 base, with 6 bases remaining between them. Germline loops: CDR1 DFQATT, CDR2 SNEGSKA (reference sequence). There are 12 residues in the CDR3. CDR3 bases: TGCAGTGCTAGTCTTCGTAACTATGGCTACACCTTC. This codes for CSASLRNYGYTF.

The chain is built from TRBV6-2 or TRBV6-3 and TRBJ2-7, with 8 bases identical to TRBD2. Germline-derived CDR1 and CDR2 are MNHEY and SVGEGT. V shed 0 bases and J 5 bases; nucleotides not matched to a gene: 15. The CDR3 length is 18 residues. The CDR3 region has the DNA TGTGCCAGCAGTTACTCGACAATCTCGCGGACTAGCATCCACGAGCAGTACTTC. This codes for CASSYSTISRTSIHEQYF.

V is TRBV10-2 and J is TRBJ2-5; 7 nucleotides line up with TRBD2. This CDR3 has 15 amino acids. Germline trimming cut 5 bases from V and 3 bases from J; bases unmatched to any gene: 9. CDR1 and CDR2 from the germline V gene are WSHSY and SAAADI. In DNA form, the CDR3 reads TGCGCCAGCAGTTTCTTCTTAGCGGGTGAAGAGACCCAGTACTTC. This sequence encodes CASSFFLAGEETQYF.

The CDR3 region is CASSLGGGMAEAFF. The CDR3, as DNA: TGTGCCAGCAGCTTGGGGGGAGGGATGGCAGAAGCTTTCTTT. The chain is built from TRBV5-8 and TRBJ1-1; D not resolved. The CDR3 is 14 residues long. V lost 0 bases to trimming and J lost 8 bases, with 14 bases between them. Germline CDR1 SGHTS, CDR2 YDEGEE.

The chain combines TRBV6-5 with TRBJ2-7, with a weak D call TRBD1 (6 bases). Germline loops: CDR1 MNHEY, CDR2 SVGAGI. Trimming left V 6 bases short and J 4 bases short, with 13 bases between. There are 13 residues in the CDR3. CDR3 DNA sequence: TGTGCCAGCAGACCCGGGACACAATACGAGCAGTACTTC. It encodes CASRPGTQYEQYF.

The gene calls are TRBV10-3 and TRBJ1-5; the match to TRBD1 covers 7 bases. CDR3 length: 15 residues. The germline CDR1 and CDR2 sequences are ENHRY and SYGVKD. J gave up 4 bases and V 4 bases, and 7 bases lay outside the gene matches. This CDR3 reads CAISVDRLPNQPQHF. The CDR3 region has the DNA TGTGCCATCAGTGTGGACAGGCTGCCTAATCAGCCCCAGCATTTT.

J is TRBJ2-3 and V is TRBV11-2; D might be TRBD1 (5 bases). CDR3 length: 15 amino acids. The germline V gene encodes CDR1 SGHAT and CDR2 FQNNGV. V was trimmed by 5 bases and J by 8 bases, leaving 20 bases between them. The CDR3 here is CASSARVLSRGTQYF. CDR3 nucleotide sequence: TGTGCCAGCAGCGCCAGGGTTCTCTCAAGGGGTACGCAGTATTTT.

V usage is TRBV7-8 and J usage is TRBJ2-2; no firm D call. CDR1 and CDR2 from the germline V gene are SGHVS and FQNEAQ. V lost 1 base, J lost 4 bases, and 13 bases lay in between. The CDR3 covers 16 residues. The CDR3 protein is CASSLDLELGTGELFF. The CDR3 region has the DNA TGTGCCAGCAGCTTAGACCTGGAGTTGGGCACCGGGGAGCTGTTTTTT.

A few counts support this clone. The CDR3 DNA follows: TGTGCCAGTAGTATGATAGGGGGCGAGTCCTATAATTCACCCCTCCACTTT. It translates to CASSMIGGESYNSPLHF. J is TRBJ1-6 and V is TRBV19; 7 bases align to TRBD1. Germline trimming cut 3 bases from V and 1 base from J; bases unmatched to any gene: 6. CDR3 length: 17 amino acids. Germline CDR1 LNHDA, CDR2 SQIVND (reference sequence).

The V and J genes are TRBV3-1 (or the pseudogene TRBV3-2) and TRBJ1-2; D perhaps matches TRBD1 (5 bases). Trimming pared 5 bases from V and 0 bases from J, leaving 13 bases between. Germline-derived CDR1 and CDR2 are LGHDT and YNNKEL (reference sequence). The length of the CDR3 is 15 residues. In DNA, the CDR3 is TGTGCCAGCAGCTCTCGACAGCGCCCTAACTATGGCTACACCTTC. This encodes CASSSRQRPNYGYTF.

The chain is built from TRBV25-1 and TRBJ2-7, with D uncertain. V dropped 4 bases and J dropped 3 bases, with 10 bases sitting between them. This CDR3 is built from 13 residues. CDR1 and CDR2 (germline): MGHDK, SYGVNS. The CDR3 reads CASSVGGGYEQYF. The CDR3 region has the DNA TGTGCCAGCAGTGTAGGTGGCGGCTACGAGCAGTACTTC.

The chain links TRBV29-1 to TRBJ2-1, with 8 bases lining up with TRBD2. V was pared by 4 bases and J by 0 bases, with 5 bases of the junction left unmatched. The CDR3 has 15 residues. Germline CDR1 and CDR2: SQVTM and ANQGSEA. The CDR3 protein is CSVGLAGYSYNEQFF. As DNA, the CDR3 is TGCAGCGTTGGATTAGCGGGATACTCCTACAATGAGCAGTTCTTC.